These T cell receptor beta chains were read from a single sample in a study of blood T cell repertoires in COVID-19. Using immunoSEQ multiplex PCR, the repertoire was profiled, and TCRdb retains in-frame clones only, with some absent. The table lists tens of thousands of clones, about 74% of them singletons. Input material: peripheral blood. These receptors all come from a man between 65 and 85 years old with COVID-19, enrolled during active disease. CDR3s include the opening cysteine and the closing phenylalanine or tryptophan. Fields, in order: CDR3 protein, J gene, V gene, D gene. A D gene is named only where the DNA matches it firmly.

CASSLATGIRYEQYF,TRBJ2-7,TRBV5-5,TRBD1
CASSQDIPRQGSSGANVLTF,TRBJ2-6,TRBV3-1/TRBV3-2,TRBD1
CASSPEGLAGGINTGELFF,TRBJ2-2,TRBV13,TRBD2
CASSVRPATDSGNTIYF,TRBJ1-3,TRBV9,NA
CASSIREGNTIYF,TRBJ1-3,TRBV13,NA
CASSFSRGSSYEQYF,TRBJ2-7,TRBV7-8,NA
CASSFQNYEQYF,TRBJ2-7,TRBV28,NA
CASSVDPSGSGNEQFF,TRBJ2-1,TRBV5-4,TRBD2
CASSYGTSGYYEQYF,TRBJ2-7,TRBV5-6,TRBD2
CASSVDRGRNEQFF,TRBJ2-1,TRBV9,TRBD1
CASRVGGVGELFF,TRBJ2-2,TRBV7-2,NA
CASSLNRGDGYTF,TRBJ1-2,TRBV7-2,TRBD1
CASRPPTSGRAGEQYF,TRBJ2-7,TRBV6-6,TRBD2
CASSLSGQETQYF,TRBJ2-5,TRBV5-4,NA
CAISESREPYNEQLF,TRBJ2-1,TRBV10-3,NA
CASSLSRGRSNEQFF,TRBJ2-1,TRBV5-1,NA
CASSLGQGGYYPLHF,TRBJ1-6,TRBV5-1,TRBD1
CAIQTSGQVDTQYF,TRBJ2-3,TRBV10-3,TRBD2
CASSTSGRAMNEQFF,TRBJ2-1,TRBV25-1,TRBD2
CASRTGIWEYEQYF,TRBJ2-7,TRBV2,TRBD1
CASNNQQGAGTEAFF,TRBJ1-1,TRBV9,TRBD1
CASSLGQGSYEQYF,TRBJ2-7,TRBV5-1,TRBD1
CASSRDRGTYEQYF,TRBJ2-7,TRBV19,TRBD1
CASSLWGQGARNEQFF,TRBJ2-1,TRBV28,TRBD1
CASSPRGTQETQYF,TRBJ2-5,TRBV27,NA
CASSLAGEGPYEQYF,TRBJ2-7,TRBV7-2,TRBD2
CASSPTIHSNQPQHF,TRBJ1-5,TRBV3-1/TRBV3-2,NA
CASRPTDSRAFF,TRBJ1-1,TRBV2,NA
CALGTSVGDEQFF,TRBJ2-1,TRBV10-3,TRBD2
CASSQDLAGRNEQYF,TRBJ2-7,TRBV3-1/TRBV3-2,TRBD2
CAWSEQGRGGYTF,TRBJ1-2,TRBV30,TRBD1
CASSFLQGGTEAFF,TRBJ1-1,TRBV27,TRBD1
CAISESFSRTGGYEQYF,TRBJ2-7,TRBV10-3,TRBD1
CAWSVQGEQYF,TRBJ2-7,TRBV30,NA